Presented here are 24 T cell receptor beta chains from one specimen sequenced in a study of cytomegalovirus exposure and HLA in healthy donors. With 60 Vbeta and 13 Jbeta primers, the PCR was carried out. Sequencing used immunoSEQ multiplex PCR; TCRdb keeps in-frame clones, though not all of them. The sample yields around 110,000 clones, around 76% seen once. The sequenced sample consisted of PBMCs. These receptor sequences come from a man aged 30 to 39 in good health and CMV-seropositive.

This clone has just one count. The rearrangement links TRBV7-6 to TRBJ2-3, with 8 positions matching TRBD2. V lost 5 bases and J lost 3; bases outside the gene matches: 10. Germline lookup yields CDR1 SGHVS and CDR2 FNYEAQ. The CDR3 contains 16 residues. CDR3 amino acids: CASSAETAGVTDTQYF. The CDR3 DNA is TGTGCCAGCAGCGCAGAAACAGCGGGGGTTACAGATACGCAGTATTTT. Complete variable domain (other parts from reference TRBV7-6 and TRBJ2-3): GAGVSQSPRYKVTKRGQDVALRCDPISGHVSLYWYRQALGQGPEFLTYFNYEAQQDKSGLPNDRFSAERPEGSISTLTIQRTEQRDSAMYRCASSAETAGVTDTQYFGPGTRLTVL.

This sequence joins TRBV6-5 and TRBJ1-1; 11 nucleotides match TRBD1. J lost 2 bases, V lost 0 bases, and 2 bases had no gene match. The CDR3 is made up of 16 amino acids. CDR1 MNHEY and CDR2 SVGAGI come from the germline V gene. CDR3 loop: CASSYSWTGGNTEAFF. CDR3 nucleotides: TGTGCCAGCAGTTACTCATGGACAGGGGGCAACACTGAAGCTTTCTTT.

J is TRBJ1-3 and V is TRBV30; D remains unclear. The CDR3 covers 14 residues. V lost 4 bases, J lost 1 base, and 11 bases lay in between. Germline V CDR1 and CDR2: GTSNPN, SVGIG (reference sequence). CDR3 in amino acids: CAWKQTHSGNTIYF. The CDR3 DNA reads as TGTGCCTGGAAACAGACCCATTCTGGAAACACCATATATTTT.

The chain carries TRBV7-2 and TRBJ2-5, with D possibly matching TRBD2 (5 bases). V lost 5 bases and J 7 bases, leaving 11 bases between the germline ends. Germline-derived CDR1 and CDR2 are SGHTA and FQGNSA. This CDR3 comprises 12 residues. This chain's CDR3 is CASSPAVGTQYF. The CDR3 coding sequence is TGTGCCAGCAGCCCAGCGGTTGGGACCCAGTACTTC.

The DNA of the CDR3 is TGTGCCAGCAGCTTTTTCGACAGTCCCTACAATGAGCAGTTCTTC. Translating it yields CASSFFDSPYNEQFF. The V and J genes are TRBV5-4 and TRBJ2-1; D may be TRBD1 (5 bases). Germline CDR1 and CDR2: SGHNT and YYREEE (reference sequence). The CDR3 totals 15 residues. The V end was cut by 2 bases, the J end by 2 bases, with 11 bases between.

The V and J genes are TRBV4-1 and TRBJ2-1; 15 nucleotides match TRBD2. The V gene's germline CDR1 is MGHRA and CDR2 YSYEKL. This CDR3 has 16 amino acids. J lost 6 bases, V lost 8 bases, and 8 bases had no gene match. In DNA form, the CDR3 reads TGCGCCAGCTCCCCGCGGACTAGCGGGGGGGTCAATGAGCAGTTCTTC. This translates into CASSPRTSGGVNEQFF.

The rearrangement joins TRBV21-1 to TRBJ1-6; the table's D call, TRBD1, was not checked against the DNA. TRBV21-1 is an annotated pseudogene. The CDR3 length is 19 residues. The CDR3 DNA follows: TGTGCCAGCAGCAAAGCTAACAGGGAACAAGCAGGCTATAATTCACCCCTCCACTTT. Translation gives CASSKANREQAGYNSPLHF.

The rearrangement joins TRBV5-1 to TRBJ2-1; 7 positions match TRBD1. This CDR3 has 17 amino acids. Germline V gives CDR1 SGHRS, CDR2 YFSETQ. Unmatched junction bases numbered 12, after V lost 2 bases and J lost 4 bases. CDR3 region: CASSLFSPGQTYNEQFF. In DNA form, the CDR3 reads TGCGCCAGCAGCTTATTTTCACCGGGACAGACGTACAATGAGCAGTTCTTC.

The gene calls are TRBV28 and TRBJ1-1; 10 bases are a match to TRBD1. The length of the CDR3 is 18 residues. Germline V lookup: CDR1 MDHEN, CDR2 SYDVKM. Trimming removed 4 bases from V and 5 bases from J; junction bases left unmatched: 16. The CDR3 here is CASSSSTGGVKSGTEAFF. The CDR3 DNA is TGTGCCAGCAGTTCATCGACAGGGGGCGTAAAGTCGGGTACTGAAGCTTTCTTT.

The chain employs TRBV6-1 and TRBJ1-1, with D perhaps matching TRBD1 (6 bases). Germline V gene lookup returns CDR1 MNHNS and CDR2 SASEGT. This CDR3 region has 15 residues. Trimming removed 9 bases from V and 3 bases from J, with 20 bases in between. CDR3 sequence reads: CASTATSAGDTEAFF. CDR3 sequence (DNA): TGTGCCAGTACCGCAACTTCAGCAGGGGACACTGAAGCTTTCTTT.

In DNA form, the CDR3 reads TGCAGCGTTAAGCCGAGATTAGCCATGAACACTGAAGCTTTCTTT. It specifies CSVKPRLAMNTEAFF. J is TRBJ1-1 and V is TRBV29-1; D remains unclear. Germline values: CDR1 SQVTM, CDR2 ANQGSEA. Trimming removed 5 bases from V and 0 bases from J, with 16 bases in between. There are 15 residues in the CDR3.

This clone appeared a single time. The V gene is TRBV11-2, the J gene TRBJ2-2; TRBD2 is a possible D gene (6 bases). The germline V gene encodes CDR1 SGHAT and CDR2 FQNNGV. Trimming removed 6 bases from V and 3 bases from J, with 20 bases in between. The CDR3 extends over 17 amino acids. The CDR3 coding sequence is TGTGCCAGCAGACCAAACCCCGGGACTGGTTACACCGGGGAGCTGTTTTTT. Translated, it gives CASRPNPGTGYTGELFF.

V gene TRBV13 combines with J gene TRBJ2-3; 12 nucleotides align to TRBD2. Germline assignment: CDR1 PRHDT and CDR2 FYEKMQ (reference sequence). V trimming: 5 bases; J trimming: 4 bases; junction bases outside the gene matches: 7. CDR3 length: 16 amino acids. In nucleotides, the CDR3 is TGTGCCAGCAGCCCAGGGACTAGCGGGCATCCAGATACGCAGTATTTT. As protein: CASSPGTSGHPDTQYF.

This clone was detected a few times. V gene TRBV4-2 combines with J gene TRBJ1-1, with D possibly matching TRBD1 (5 bases). Germline V lookup: CDR1 LGHNA, CDR2 YNFKEQ. CDR3 length equals 15 residues. Trimming left V 5 bases short and J 1 base short, with 14 bases between. CDR3 DNA sequence: TGTGCCAGCAGCTTGGTGGGGGAGGGGAACACTGAAGCTTTCTTT. Translated, it gives CASSLVGEGNTEAFF.

This clone was seen only once. The V and J genes are TRBV5-4 and TRBJ1-1; 7 bases fit TRBD1. The ends lost 4 bases at V and 4 bases at J; junction bases unmatched: 10. The CDR3 runs 15 residues. Germline CDR1 SGHNT, CDR2 YYREEE (reference sequence). CDR3 sequence (DNA): TGTGCCAGCAGCGGACGACAGGGTTTAGGCACTGAAGCTTTCTTT. Amino acid sequence: CASSGRQGLGTEAFF.

This sequence joins TRBV19 and TRBJ2-2; 15 positions agree with TRBD2. The CDR3 sequence is 19 residues long. The trim removed 2 bases at V and 2 bases at J, leaving 6 bases unmatched. Germline V lookup: CDR1 LNHDA, CDR2 SQIVND (reference sequence). DNA of the CDR3: TGTGCCAGTAGTATATCGGGACTAGCGGGGGGACCCAACACCGGGGAGCTGTTTTTT. Translated, it gives CASSISGLAGGPNTGELFF.

DNA for the CDR3: TGTGCCAGCAGATCAATAGCGGGGGGCCAAGAGACCCAGTACTTC. Residues: CASRSIAGGQETQYF. The V and J genes are TRBV6-1 and TRBJ2-5, with 10 bases matching TRBD2. There are 15 residues in the CDR3. CDR1 and CDR2 from the germline V gene are MNHNS and SASEGT. Unmatched junction bases numbered 5, after V lost 6 bases and J lost 1 base.

The genes are TRBV7-6 and TRBJ2-1, with 8 bases that match TRBD2. Per the germline V gene, CDR1 is SGHVS and CDR2 is FNYEAQ. The CDR3 runs to 15 residues. Losses at the gene ends were 1 base for V and 2 bases for J; bases not matched to a gene: 1. CDR3 in DNA: TGTGCCAGCAGCTTAGAGCGGGGGACCTACAATGAGCAGTTCTTC. Translation: CASSLERGTYNEQFF.

The V call is TRBV5-1, the J call TRBJ2-3; D gene uncertain. The CDR3 spans 11 residues. Between the trimmed V and J ends, which lost 4 bases and 3 bases, there was a span of 3 bases. Looked up from germline, CDR1 is SGHRS and CDR2 is YFSETQ. In DNA form, the CDR3 reads TGCGCCAGCAGCCAAACAGATACGCAGTATTTT. Protein: CASSQTDTQYF.

This clone showed up just a few times. This chain uses TRBV10-3 with TRBJ2-7; 7 bases map to TRBD2. There are 12 residues in the CDR3. V lost 6 bases and J lost 3; bases outside the gene matches: 2. Germline-derived CDR1 and CDR2 are ENHRY and SYGVKD. The CDR3: CAIRSGNYEQYF. DNA of the CDR3: TGTGCCATCAGGAGCGGGAACTACGAGCAGTACTTC.

A few counts support this clone. This chain joins TRBV2 and TRBJ2-1; 8 bases match TRBD2. Per germline, CDR1 SNHLY and CDR2 FYNNEI. The CDR3 has 16 amino acids. Losses at the gene ends were 5 bases for V and 5 bases for J; bases not matched to a gene: 11. The CDR3 nucleotides are TGTGCCAGCAGTTCAAGACTAGCGTCTCCTAACAATGAGCAGTTCTTC. Translation gives CASSSRLASPNNEQFF.

The rearrangement uses TRBV7-9 and TRBJ1-4; TRBD1 agrees at 10 bases. CDR1 is SEHNR, CDR2 FQNEAQ, per germline (reference sequence). J gave up 7 bases and V 5 bases, and 16 bases lay outside the gene matches. This CDR3 has 18 amino acids. CDR3 loop: CASSPGGTGAPGGEKLFF. The CDR3 DNA reads as TGTGCCAGCAGCCCGGGCGGGACAGGGGCCCCCGGAGGTGAAAAACTGTTTTTT.

The chain recombines TRBV12-5 with TRBJ1-5, with D possibly matching TRBD1 (5 bases). The germline V and J ends were trimmed by 0 bases and 1 base, with 19 bases remaining between them. The CDR3 runs to 19 residues. In germline, CDR1 is LGHNT, CDR2 FRNRAP. The CDR3 coding sequence is TGTGCTAGTGGTTTGGTACGGTGGGAGGAACAGGCCAGCAATCAGCCCCAGCATTTT. It encodes CASGLVRWEEQASNQPQHF.

The V gene is TRBV5-1, the J gene TRBJ2-7; TRBD1 agrees at 7 bases. The V and J ends lost 2 bases and 5 bases, in that order; junction bases with no gene match: 10. CDR1 is SGHRS, CDR2 YFSETQ, per germline. There are 15 residues in the CDR3. The CDR3: CASSLEAGTVNEQYF. The CDR3, as DNA: TGCGCCAGCAGCTTAGAGGCCGGGACAGTCAACGAGCAGTACTTC. The variable domain in full, with the rest retrieved from reference TRBV5-1 and TRBJ2-7, is KAGVTQTPRYLIKTRGQQVTLSCSPISGHRSVSWYQQTPGQGLQFLFEYFSETQRNKGNFPGRFSGRQFSNSRSEMNVSTLELGDSALYLCASSLEAGTVNEQYFGPGTRLTVT.